Listed below are T cell receptor beta chains from one sample, sequenced in a study of T cell repertoires in cytomegalovirus infection. The antigens these receptors bind are not known. One entry per CDR3 protein, called by TCRdb with MiXCR from the reads. The sample lists about 900,000 distinct CDR3 sequences; under 40% were seen once. This specimen consisted of cultured CD8+ T cells from PBMCs, obtained from culture after CMV antigen stimulation. Every receptor here comes from a human donor in good health (CMV status not recorded). Some clones in this sample may be carry-over from other donors' samples. CDR3s leave out the opening cysteine and the closing phenylalanine or tryptophan.

>TRBV4-1|TRBJ2-1
ASSQETNEQF
>TRBV7-6|TRBJ1-1
ASSLSGGGLTEAF
>TRBV6-5|TRBJ1-2
ASRHRRKDYGYT
>TRBV9|TRBJ2-1
ASSVPAQGGYNEQF
>TRBV29-1|TRBJ1-1
SVIEPEAF
>TRBV24-1|TRBJ2-2
ATSDFQVANTGELF
>TRBV13|TRBJ2-5
ASNGDRKETQY
>TRBV10-3|TRBJ2-3
AIKGTTGGGTDTQY
>TRBV2|TRBJ1-1
ASRTQVEAF
>TRBV6-5|TRBJ1-2
ASSFTSGTGYSGYT
>TRBV4-1|TRBJ1-5
ASSQAPGTGEVNQPQH
>TRBV12-3/TRBV12-4|TRBJ2-2
ASSLLPAPNTGELF
>TRBV19|TRBJ1-2
ASTFGGGYT
>TRBV7-9|TRBJ2-5
ASSLDGQGRKTQY
>TRBV6-5|TRBJ1-3
ASKDRTSGNTIY
>TRBV28|TRBJ2-1
ASGKGTTSYNEQF
>TRBV15|TRBJ1-2
ATSRDRGLANYGYT
>TRBV15|TRBJ1-2
ATSREPRSGQPNYGYT
>TRBV12-3/TRBV12-4|TRBJ2-2
ASSPTWTHRQNTGELF
>TRBV28|TRBJ2-1
ASSLVGQGSNEQF
>TRBV2|TRBJ1-1
ASSEARGMGTEAF
>TRBV7-6|TRBJ1-1
ASSAETLSTEAF
>TRBV28|TRBJ1-1
ASTEGEMNTEAF
>TRBV7-2|TRBJ2-4
ASSTPRQGRNIQY
>TRBV7-8|TRBJ2-1
ASKSGGLNEQF
>TRBV29-1|TRBJ2-1
SVLRGRGEQF
>TRBV7-6|TRBJ2-3
ASSLPASDTQY
>TRBV7-9|TRBJ2-7
ASSLGEAYEQY
>TRBV7-6|TRBJ2-1
ASRGTSEAPPYNEQF
>TRBV28|TRBJ1-2
ASGDSPNYGYT
>TRBV4-2|TRBJ1-2
ASSPQGKLNYGYT
>TRBV19|TRBJ2-7
ASSIDLAYEQY
>TRBV7-2|TRBJ1-5
ASSSRLRGPLQPQH
>TRBV5-6|TRBJ2-7
ASSLAGVPYEQY
>TRBV6-5|TRBJ2-1
ASSYRGSDEQF
>TRBV4-3|TRBJ1-2
ASSQARVPLGNGYT
>TRBV5-6|TRBJ2-5
VSSPPRAQETQY
>TRBV4-1|TRBJ1-5
ASSHSGQGSNQPQH
>TRBV7-2|TRBJ1-1
ASSTTSGRTYTEAF
>TRBV7-6|TRBJ1-4
ASSLASGFNEKLF
>TRBV4-3|TRBJ2-5
ASSQDPTSQETQY
>TRBV20-1|TRBJ1-6
SGGDRSSYNSPLH
>TRBV7-6|TRBJ2-2
ASSFPANTGELF
>TRBV19|TRBJ2-1
ASSTPSQGPSLIDEQF
>TRBV19|TRBJ2-1
ASSIPTVYNEQF
>TRBV3-1|TRBJ2-1
ASSQSTLAGGRDEQF
>TRBV10-3|TRBJ2-2
AISEGQGNTGELF
>TRBV7-8|TRBJ2-3
ASTLGGLDTQY
>TRBV6-1|TRBJ2-1
ASSSTTWTGGYNEQF
>TRBV7-2|TRBJ1-1
ASIRQGSAF
>TRBV5-8|TRBJ2-7
ASILPPRSYEQY
>TRBV6-2/TRBV6-3|TRBJ2-6
ASSYSSIRPGANVLT
>TRBV7-9|TRBJ2-1
ATPAGLSSYNEQF
>TRBV6-2/TRBV6-3|TRBJ2-1
ASSYYRDRLF